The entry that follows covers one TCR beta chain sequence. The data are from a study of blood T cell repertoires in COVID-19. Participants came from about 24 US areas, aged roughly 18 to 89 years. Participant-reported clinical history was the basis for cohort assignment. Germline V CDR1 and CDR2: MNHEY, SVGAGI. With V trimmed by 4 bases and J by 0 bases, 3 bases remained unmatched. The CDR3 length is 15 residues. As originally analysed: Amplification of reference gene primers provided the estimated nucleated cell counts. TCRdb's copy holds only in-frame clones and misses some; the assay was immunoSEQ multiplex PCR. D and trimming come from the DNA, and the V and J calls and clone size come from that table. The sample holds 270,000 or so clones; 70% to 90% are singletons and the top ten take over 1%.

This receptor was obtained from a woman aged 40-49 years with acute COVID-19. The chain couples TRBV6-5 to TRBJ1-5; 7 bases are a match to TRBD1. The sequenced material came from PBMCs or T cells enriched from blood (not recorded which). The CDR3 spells CASSSGQVSNQPQHF. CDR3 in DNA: TGTGCCAGCAGTTCCGGACAGGTTAGCAATCAGCCCCAGCATTTT.